This T cell receptor (beta chain) is drawn from a study of blood T cell repertoires in COVID-19. Study background: The origin of the acute and convalescent COVID-19 samples was the United States, Italy and Spain. PBMCs, B-cell-depleted T cells, or T cells were the source of the cDNA or gDNA that made up the material.

The CDR3 has 15 amino acids. Trimming removed 0 bases from V and 4 bases from J; junction bases left unmatched: 5. Looked up from germline, CDR1 is SGHRS and CDR2 is YFSETQ. Authors' methods: Quantification of nucleated cells was approximated via reference gene primer amplification. Generated by immunoSEQ multiplex PCR, the TCRdb table keeps only in-frame clones and is missing some. V, J and clone size are taken as reported in that table, and D and trimming were inferred from the DNA itself. The sample yields some 330,000 clones, approximately 87% seen once. This clone was observed once. The chain joins TRBV5-1 to TRBJ2-7; 9 bases match TRBD1. The sample consisted of peripheral blood. The TCR comes from a woman aged 45-65 years with active or convalescent COVID-19. CDR3 loop: CASSLASGQGYEQYF. CDR3 nucleotides: TGCGCCAGCAGCTTGGCATCGGGACAGGGTTACGAGCAGTACTTC.